This T cell receptor (beta chain) was found in a study of blood T cells in healthy people across ages. This clonotype was detected a few times. A second PCR of 7 to 11 cycles used a sample-barcoded 5' primer and a J-beta primer mix. Sequencing yielded, for each sample, at least 2.5 million paired-end reads carrying CDR3. TCRdb used MiXCR to reprocess the 5' RACE reads, holding one entry per CDR3 protein. The profile covers some 1.6 million distinct CDR3 sequences, with around 36% appearing a single time and roughly 10% taken by the ten largest. Russia was home to the donors, healthy Caucasian individuals aged about 6 to 90. Isolated PBMCs totaled at least 7 million in each sample. The junction had 6 bases not matched to a gene; V was cut back by 6 bases and J by 7 bases. CDR3 length: 14 amino acids.

The sequenced material came from blood. The sequence was collected from a woman aged 25 to 45 in good health. The chain carries TRBV12-3 or TRBV12-4 and TRBJ2-1; 10 bases fit TRBD2. This CDR3 reads CASRTSGLANEQFF. CDR3 in DNA: TGTGCCAGCAGAACGTCGGGACTAGCGAATGAGCAGTTCTTC.